The source of this T cell receptor beta chain is a study of graft-versus-host responses after intestinal transplantation. Study-level background: Multivisceral, liver-intestinal, or isolated intestinal grafts were transplanted into recipients. Each patient got anti-thymocyte globulin induction, then tacrolimus and steroids for approximately three years.

Germline lookup yields CDR1 LNHNV and CDR2 YYDKDF (reference sequence). This CDR3 spans 15 amino acids. J lost 5 bases, V lost 2 bases, and 3 bases had no gene match. Regarding the study as a whole: Peak circulating GvH clone levels were associated with early post-transplant HvG declines.

The culture paired approximately 200,000 irradiated violet-dye-labeled stimulators with approximately 200,000 CFSE-labeled responders. The reaction was completed, and proliferating CFSE-low CD3+CD4+ and CD3+CD8+ responders were then sorted. The sample holds one count of this clone. Some clones are missing from TCRdb's copy, which holds only in-frame ones; the method was immunoSEQ multiplex PCR. The data hold roughly 17,000 clones, with 38% observed a single time. The chain uses TRBV15 and TRBJ2-5; 12 positions agree with TRBD2. The receptor comes from a human patient who received an intestinal transplant. The specimen comprised alloreactive CD8+ T cells from a mixed lymphocyte reaction culture, sampled before intestinal transplant. As for subset: CFSE-low proliferating T cells sorted from roughly six-day pre-transplant mixed lymphocyte reaction (GvH or HvG direction). The CDR3 loop is CATSRRLAGVETQYF. The CDR3 nucleotides read TGTGCCACCAGCAGAAGACTAGCGGGAGTTGAGACCCAGTACTTC.